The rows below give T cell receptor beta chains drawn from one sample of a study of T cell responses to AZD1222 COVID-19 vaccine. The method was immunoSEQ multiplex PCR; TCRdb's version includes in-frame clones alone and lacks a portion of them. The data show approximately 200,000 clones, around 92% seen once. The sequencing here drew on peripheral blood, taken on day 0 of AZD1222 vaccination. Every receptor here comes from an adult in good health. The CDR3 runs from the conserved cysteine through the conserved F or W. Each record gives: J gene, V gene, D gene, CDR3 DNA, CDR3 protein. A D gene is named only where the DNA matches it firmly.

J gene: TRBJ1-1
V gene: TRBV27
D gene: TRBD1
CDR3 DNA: TGTGCCAGCAGTCCAAGCGACAGGGGCACTGAAGCTTTCTTT
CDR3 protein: CASSPSDRGTEAFF

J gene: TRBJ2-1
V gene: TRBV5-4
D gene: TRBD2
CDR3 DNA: TGTGCCAGCAGCTTGAGCGGGAGCGCCTACAATGAGCAGTTCTTC
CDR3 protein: CASSLSGSAYNEQFF

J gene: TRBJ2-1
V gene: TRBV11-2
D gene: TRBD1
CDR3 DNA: TGTGCCAGCAGCTCACCGGGACAGGGGTACTACAATGAGCAGTTCTTC
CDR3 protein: CASSSPGQGYYNEQFF

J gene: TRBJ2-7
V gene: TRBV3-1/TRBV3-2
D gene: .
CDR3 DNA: TGTGCCAGCAGCCAAATGGGACGGTCCTACGAGCAGTACTTC
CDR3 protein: CASSQMGRSYEQYF

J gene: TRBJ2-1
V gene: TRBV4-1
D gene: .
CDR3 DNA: TGCGCCAGCAGCCAAGATGGGCGTGAGCAGTTCTTC
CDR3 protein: CASSQDGREQFF

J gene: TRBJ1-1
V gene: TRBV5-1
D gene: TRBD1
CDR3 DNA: TGCGCCAGCAGCGCGACAGGGAGGCACACTGAAGCTTTCTTT
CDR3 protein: CASSATGRHTEAFF

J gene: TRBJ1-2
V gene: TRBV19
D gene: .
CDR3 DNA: TGTGCCAGTAGTATCGGTTCTGACTATGGCTACACCTTC
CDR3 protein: CASSIGSDYGYTF

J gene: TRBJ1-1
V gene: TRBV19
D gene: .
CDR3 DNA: TGTGCCTGCACAGGGATGCTTGGCACTGAAGCTTTCTTT
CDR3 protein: CACTGMLGTEAFF

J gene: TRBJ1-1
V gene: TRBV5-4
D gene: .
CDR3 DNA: TGTGCCAGCAGCCCTAGCCCGGACCGGGGGGACACTGAAGCTTTCTTT
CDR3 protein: CASSPSPDRGDTEAFF

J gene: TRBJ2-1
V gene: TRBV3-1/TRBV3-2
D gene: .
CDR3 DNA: TGTGCCAGCAGCCAAGATTGGGGGACCGGCTACAATGAGCAGTTCTTC
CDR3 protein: CASSQDWGTGYNEQFF

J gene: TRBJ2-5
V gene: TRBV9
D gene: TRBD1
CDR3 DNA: TGTGCCAGCAGCCAGGGGGCGGGGCAAGAGACCCAGTACTTC
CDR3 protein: CASSQGAGQETQYF

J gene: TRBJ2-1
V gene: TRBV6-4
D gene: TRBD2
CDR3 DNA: TGTGCCAGCAGTGGGAGCGGGAGTTCCAATGAGCAGTTCTTC
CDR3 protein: CASSGSGSSNEQFF

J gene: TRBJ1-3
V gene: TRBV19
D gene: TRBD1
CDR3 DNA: TGTGCCAGTACCCCACAGGGGGTAGTTGGAAACACCATATATTTT
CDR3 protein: CASTPQGVVGNTIYF

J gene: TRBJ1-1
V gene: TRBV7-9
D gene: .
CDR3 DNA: TGTGCCAGCAGATCGGACAGCATGAACACTGAAGCTTTCTTT
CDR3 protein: CASRSDSMNTEAFF

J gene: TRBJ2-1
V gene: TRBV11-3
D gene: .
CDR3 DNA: TGTGCCAGCAGCTTAGATTTTCGGGATGAGCAGTTCTTC
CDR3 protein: CASSLDFRDEQFF

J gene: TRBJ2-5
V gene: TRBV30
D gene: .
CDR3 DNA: TGTGCCTGGAGTGTTTTCGGGGGAGAGACCCAGTACTTC
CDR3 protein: CAWSVFGGETQYF

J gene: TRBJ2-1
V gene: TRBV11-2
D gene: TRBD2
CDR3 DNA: TGTGCCACTGGACTAGCGGGCCTCAGCTCCTACAATGAGCAGTTCTTC
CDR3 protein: CATGLAGLSSYNEQFF